The entry below describes one TCR beta chain. Germline V gene lookup returns CDR1 SQVTM and CDR2 ANQGSEA. The CDR3 runs 12 residues. V was shortened by 5 bases and J by 9 bases, with 14 bases between the two germline ends. The sample is drawn from a study of identical twins. TCRdb independently ran MiXCR on the 5' RACE reads; one entry per CDR3 protein. The data hold a few hundred thousand distinct CDR3 sequences, with roughly 9.5% observed a single time. These data are also associated with another study on yellow fever vaccine responses in identical twins.

The source of this sequence is a young woman in good health. The gene calls are TRBV29-1 and TRBJ2-1; D may be TRBD2 (5 bases). Sequencing was carried out using PBMCs. CDR3 coding DNA: TGCAGCGTTACAAGTCTTGCGGGTGAGCAGTTCTTC. This gives the protein CSVTSLAGEQFF.